Each of the 18 T cell receptor beta chains below was sequenced from the same sample in a study of beta chain features in type 1 diabetes. The sequenced template was cDNA made from the entire isolated RNA. Here immunoSEQ multiplex PCR was the method, and the copy in TCRdb shows in-frame clones only, minus some. The profile shows about 930,000 clones, 17% of them singletons. The sample comprised naive CD4+ T cells from blood. These TCRs come from a woman aged 18 to 35 in good health.

The genes are TRBV5-1 and TRBJ2-1; 11 nucleotides match TRBD2. The CDR3 runs 16 residues. V was clipped by 1 base and J by 4 bases; unmatched bases: 4. Germline CDR1 SGHRS, CDR2 YFSETQ. The CDR3 here is CASSLLGLADYNEQFF. The CDR3 DNA is TGCGCCAGCAGCTTGCTGGGACTAGCGGATTACAATGAGCAGTTCTTC.

The CDR3 reads CASRTGGFQPQHF. Written as DNA, the CDR3 is TGTGCCAGCAGGACAGGGGGCTTTCAGCCCCAGCATTTT. The chain links TRBV28 to TRBJ1-5, with 10 bases identical to TRBD1. This CDR3 contains 13 residues. V was clipped by 6 bases and J by 6 bases; unmatched bases: 2. Germline-derived CDR1 and CDR2 are MDHEN and SYDVKM.

There are a few counts of this clone. This chain uses TRBV18 with TRBJ2-7; D gene unclear. V shed 1 base and J shed 3 bases, with 13 bases lying between them. The CDR3 contains 15 residues. CDR1 is KGHSH, CDR2 LQKENI, per germline. The DNA of the CDR3 is TGTGCCAGCTCACCACGGGCAGGAAGCCTCTACGAGCAGTACTTC. Translation: CASSPRAGSLYEQYF.

The rearrangement links TRBV7-2 to TRBJ2-1, with 9 bases matching TRBD2. The J segment lost 4 bases and the V segment lost 2 bases, leaving 9 bases of the junction unmatched. The CDR3 is made up of 17 amino acids. Per the germline V gene, CDR1 is SGHTA and CDR2 is FQGNSA. Written as DNA, the CDR3 is TGTGCCAGCAGCTTAACCCTTGGGAGCGGGAGGTACAATGAGCAGTTCTTC. It codes for CASSLTLGSGRYNEQFF.

This clone was seen many times. The V and J genes are TRBV13 and TRBJ2-2; 10 nucleotides agree with TRBD2. Germline-derived CDR1 and CDR2 are PRHDT and FYEKMQ (reference sequence). CDR3 length: 16 residues. V lost 6 bases, J lost 5 bases, and 9 bases stayed unmatched. The CDR3 DNA sequence: TGTGCCAGCAGAGGCAGCGGGAGGGCCCGAACCGGGGAGCTGTTTTTT. Its protein product is CASRGSGRARTGELFF.

Only a few counts were recorded for this clone. The chain couples TRBV28 to TRBJ2-5; 9 bases are a match to TRBD1. Germline V gene data show CDR1 as MDHEN and CDR2 as SYDVKM. J lost 5 bases, V lost 8 bases, and 6 bases had no gene match. The CDR3 totals 13 residues. The CDR3 protein is CASEDRGWETQYF. The CDR3 DNA sequence: TGTGCCAGCGAGGACAGGGGCTGGGAGACCCAGTACTTC.

The chain uses TRBV7-9 and TRBJ2-3, with 13 bases lining up with TRBD2. The CDR3 sequence is 16 residues long. From germline, CDR1 is SEHNR and CDR2 FQNEAQ (reference sequence). The V and J ends lost 4 bases and 8 bases, in that order; junction bases with no gene match: 9. The chain's CDR3 is CASSSGLAGAHGTQYF. The CDR3 bases are TGTGCCAGCAGCTCCGGACTAGCGGGAGCCCACGGTACGCAGTATTTT. Drawing the rest from reference TRBV7-9 and TRBJ2-3, the complete variable domain is DTGVSQNPRHKITKRGQNVTFRCDPISEHNRLYWYRQTLGQGPEFLTYFQNEAQLEKSRLLSDRFSAERPKGSFSTLEIQRTEQGDSAMYLCASSSGLAGAHGTQYFGPGTRLTVL.

The V gene is TRBV2, the J gene TRBJ1-5; D uncertain. The germline CDR1 and CDR2 sequences are SNHLY and FYNNEI. Between the trimmed V and J ends, which lost 5 bases and 4 bases, there was a span of 9 bases. This CDR3 region has 13 residues. CDR3 residues: CASSLQINQPQHF. In DNA form, the CDR3 reads TGTGCCAGCAGTTTACAAATTAATCAGCCCCAGCATTTT.

This clone was seen a handful of times. The chain carries TRBV10-3 and TRBJ2-3; tentatively, D is TRBD1 or TRBD2 (5 bases each). The CDR3 sequence is 12 residues long. Trimming pared 4 bases from V and 7 bases from J, leaving 9 bases between. Germline lookup yields CDR1 ENHRY and CDR2 SYGVKD. The CDR3 protein is CAISGEGNTQYF. The CDR3 DNA reads TGTGCCATCAGTGGAGAGGGGAATACGCAGTATTTT.

This clone appeared a few times. The chain carries TRBV2 and TRBJ1-3; TRBD1 is a possible D gene (6 bases). CDR3 length: 15 residues. CDR1 and CDR2 from the germline V gene are SNHLY and FYNNEI. V lost 6 bases and J lost 4, with 16 bases in between. The CDR3 here is CASSPQGLRGNTIYF. CDR3 nucleotides: TGTGCCAGCAGCCCGCAGGGGTTGAGGGGAAACACCATATATTTT.

The V and J genes are TRBV6-1 and TRBJ2-1; D remains ambiguous. The V end was cut by 7 bases, the J end by 3 bases, with 16 bases between. This CDR3 has 15 amino acids. CDR1 and CDR2 from the germline V gene are MNHNS and SASEGT. In DNA form, the CDR3 reads TGTGCCAGCACCCCGACGGTGCGGTACTACAATGAGCAGTTCTTC. Amino acid sequence: CASTPTVRYYNEQFF.

The CDR3 coding sequence is TGTGCCACCAGCAGGGAGGGGGGCTCTAACTATGGCTACACCTTC. Amino acids: CATSREGGSNYGYTF. This rearrangement joins TRBV15 to TRBJ1-2; D might be TRBD1 (6 bases). Germline V gene sequence: CDR1 LNHNV, CDR2 YYDKDF (reference sequence). The CDR3 spans 15 residues. V lost 3 bases and J 0 bases, leaving 11 bases between the germline ends.

The chain employs TRBV18 and TRBJ2-5, with 7 bases lining up with TRBD2. This CDR3 spans 14 amino acids. The germline V gene has CDR1 KGHSH and CDR2 LQKENI. V was clipped by 1 base and J by 9 bases; unmatched bases: 8. CDR3 loop: CASSPLAGADSQYF. CDR3 DNA sequence: TGTGCCAGCTCACCACTGGCGGGAGCTGATTCCCAGTACTTC.

This clone appeared a few times. The CDR3, as DNA: TGTGCCAGTAGTTTGGGGACCCGTCGCAACAATGAGCAGTTCTTC. Protein product: CASSLGTRRNNEQFF. The chain is built from TRBV19 and TRBJ2-1; perhaps D is TRBD1 or TRBD2 (5 bases each). Germline V gene data show CDR1 as LNHDA and CDR2 as SQIVND (reference sequence). V lost 5 bases to trimming and J lost 5 bases, with 16 bases between them. The CDR3 has 15 residues.

This clone has more than one count but fewer than ten. This chain joins TRBV5-1 and TRBJ2-3, with 13 bases that match TRBD2. The CDR3 sequence is 16 residues long. Germline V gene data show CDR1 as SGHRS and CDR2 as YFSETQ. Trimming took 3 bases from V and 6 from J; bases not matched to a gene: 7. The CDR3 bases are TGCGCCAGCAGCTCCGGGACTAGCGGGATGGTGGATACGCAGTATTTT. This sequence encodes CASSSGTSGMVDTQYF. The full variable domain, rest sourced from reference TRBV5-1 and TRBJ2-3, is KAGVTQTPRYLIKTRGQQVTLSCSPISGHRSVSWYQQTPGQGLQFLFEYFSETQRNKGNFPGRFSGRQFSNSRSEMNVSTLELGDSALYLCASSSGTSGMVDTQYFGPGTRLTVL.

The sample holds a few counts of this clone. This rearrangement joins TRBV15 to TRBJ1-3; D is ambiguous. The CDR3 length is 16 residues. The V gene lost 0 bases and the J gene lost 0 bases, with 9 bases spanning the gap. Germline V gene lookup returns CDR1 LNHNV and CDR2 YYDKDF (reference sequence). In nucleotides, the CDR3 is TGTGCCACCAGCAGAGATCAAAGGAACTCTGGAAACACCATATATTTT. This gives the protein CATSRDQRNSGNTIYF. Filled out from reference TRBV15 and TRBJ1-3, the complete variable domain reads DAMVIQNPRYQVTQFGKPVTLSCSQTLNHNVMYWYQQKSSQAPKLLFHYYDKDFNNEADTPDNFQSRRPNTSFCFLDIRSPGLGDTAMYLCATSRDQRNSGNTIYFGEGSWLTVV.

The chain carries TRBV29-1 and TRBJ2-1, with a possible D match to TRBD2 (5 bases). V dropped 0 bases and J dropped 9 bases, with 18 bases sitting between them. Germline assignment: CDR1 SQVTM and CDR2 ANQGSEA. The CDR3 is 15 residues long. The CDR3 spells CSVEERWRGPGEQFF. The CDR3 DNA reads TGCAGCGTTGAAGAAAGATGGCGAGGGCCTGGTGAGCAGTTCTTC.

The chain joins TRBV7-9 to TRBJ1-5; 7 bases are shared with TRBD1. Germline assignment: CDR1 SEHNR and CDR2 FQNEAQ (reference sequence). This CDR3 spans 12 amino acids. J gave up 9 bases and V 3 bases, and 2 bases lay outside the gene matches. CDR3 protein: CASSFQGGPQHF. The CDR3 bases are TGTGCCAGCAGCTTCCAGGGGGGGCCCCAGCATTTT.